The T cell receptor beta chain under discussion was sequenced for a study of blood T cell repertoires in COVID-19. Study context: The samples span acute and convalescent COVID-19 from the United States, Italy and Spain.

TCRdb keeps only in-frame clones here, not all; method: immunoSEQ multiplex PCR. The top ten clones hold roughly a tenth of a sample with roughly 250,000 clones, roughly 80% of them seen once. Germline V gene lookup returns CDR1 LNHDA and CDR2 SQIVND (reference sequence). Trimming cost V 4 bases and J 2 bases; bases outside gene matches: 11. The CDR3 is 17 residues long. The chain employs TRBV19 and TRBJ1-5, with 7 bases lining up with TRBD1. This TCR came from a woman older than 75 with acute or convalescent COVID-19. Sequencing was done on a sample of peripheral blood. The CDR3 is CASSKAGTAFGNQPQHF. As DNA, the CDR3 is TGTGCCAGTAGTAAGGCCGGGACAGCCTTCGGCAATCAGCCCCAGCATTTT.